Below, 8 T cell receptor beta chains from the same sample are listed, as sequenced in a study of blood T cell repertoires in COVID-19. The assay was immunoSEQ multiplex PCR, and TCRdb's table has in-frame clones only and misses some. The sample carries about 160,000 clones, roughly 81% recorded once. Sequencing used peripheral blood. These receptors all come from a man aged 35 to 55 with acute or convalescent COVID-19.

The chain couples TRBV7-9 to TRBJ2-7, with a tentative D call TRBD2 (6 bases). This CDR3 has 13 amino acids. Germline V CDR1 and CDR2: SEHNR, FQNEAQ (reference sequence). With 1 base removed from V and 4 bases from J, the gap between germline ends came to 8 bases. CDR3 sequence (DNA): TGTGCCAGCAGCTTAGTGGGGGGTTACGAGCAGTACTTC. It specifies CASSLVGGYEQYF.

V is TRBV23-1 and J is TRBJ1-1, with 9 bases identical to TRBD1. TRBV23-1 counts as an open reading frame of uncertain function. The CDR3 is 17 amino acids. V lost 3 bases and J lost 4; bases outside the gene matches: 12. The CDR3 loop reads CASSHLRDRERPTEAFF. The CDR3 DNA reads as TGCGCCAGCAGTCACCTAAGGGACAGGGAACGTCCCACTGAAGCTTTCTTT.

V and J are TRBV7-6 and TRBJ2-1; a weak D match, TRBD2 (6 bases). Trimming removed 5 bases from V and 3 bases from J, with 11 bases in between. CDR1 is SGHVS, CDR2 FNYEAQ, per germline. The CDR3 has 14 residues. The CDR3 DNA follows: TGTGCCAGCAGCGCCACCGGGAGCTACAATGAGCAGTTCTTC. Amino acids: CASSATGSYNEQFF.

This clone occurred once. J is TRBJ2-7 and V is TRBV5-6; D uncertain. The CDR3 has 13 residues. Germline CDR1 SGHDT, CDR2 YYEEEE. V was cut by 2 bases and J by 0 bases, with 6 bases left in between. As DNA, the CDR3 is TGTGCCAGCAGCTTAGCATCCTCCTACGAGCAGTACTTC. Protein sequence: CASSLASSYEQYF.

This chain's CDR3 is CASSPEGGPNQPQHF. The DNA for the CDR3 is TGTGCCAGCAGCCCGGAAGGGGGACCGAATCAGCCCCAGCATTTT. The gene calls are TRBV7-9 and TRBJ1-5; a possible D gene is TRBD1 (6 bases). Germline V gene lookup returns CDR1 SEHNR and CDR2 FQNEAQ (reference sequence). Trimming pared 5 bases from V and 4 bases from J, leaving 15 bases between. This CDR3 has 15 residues.

This chain uses TRBV5-1 with TRBJ2-3; TRBD2 agrees at 8 bases. V gave up 3 bases and J gave up 6 bases; unmatched junction bases: 9. The CDR3 is 15 residues long. Germline V CDR1 and CDR2: SGHRS, YFSETQ. In DNA form, the CDR3 reads TGCGCCAGCAGCTCAGGGACTAGATCTGTTGATACGCAGTATTTT. Protein sequence: CASSSGTRSVDTQYF.

The rearrangement joins TRBV3-1 (or the pseudogene TRBV3-2) to TRBJ1-6; TRBD1 matches 10 bases. V was pared by 4 bases and J by 8 bases, with 11 bases of the junction left unmatched. The CDR3 runs 17 residues. CDR1 is LGHDT and CDR2 is YNNKEL in the germline V gene (reference sequence). In DNA, the CDR3 is TGTGCCAGCAGCCTACGAGGGGACAGGGGCACCCATTCACCCCTCCACTTT. It specifies CASSLRGDRGTHSPLHF.

This clone occurred once. The chain joins TRBV25-1 to TRBJ1-2; maybe TRBD1 (5 bases). The germline V gene encodes CDR1 MGHDK and CDR2 SYGVNS. The V end lost 6 bases, the J end lost 0 bases, and 11 bases lay between the germline ends. The CDR3 spans 14 residues. CDR3 sequence (DNA): TGTGCCAGCAGCAACCGGGACTCTAACTATGGCTACACCTTC. It translates to CASSNRDSNYGYTF.